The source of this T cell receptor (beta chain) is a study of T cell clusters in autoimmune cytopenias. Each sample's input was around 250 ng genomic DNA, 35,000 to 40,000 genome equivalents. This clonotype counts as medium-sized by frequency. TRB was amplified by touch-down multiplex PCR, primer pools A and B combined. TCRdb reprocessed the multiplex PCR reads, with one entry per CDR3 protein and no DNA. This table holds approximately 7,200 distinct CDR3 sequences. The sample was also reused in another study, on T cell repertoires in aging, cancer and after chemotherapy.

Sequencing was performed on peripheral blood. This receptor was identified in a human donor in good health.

The CDR3 spells CATTPSDRPMKQFF. The J gene is TRBJ2-1, the V gene TRBV6-6; TCRdb outputs TRBD1, but without DNA this stays unchecked. From germline, CDR1 is MNHNY and CDR2 SVGAGI (reference sequence). The CDR3 covers 14 residues.